This TCR beta chain was found in a study of cytomegalovirus exposure and HLA in healthy donors. Study-wide results and limits: Analysis was carried out at a later point, and it linked a missense DCLRE1C variant to TCR beta V- and J-gene trimming. Common viral pathogens seemed to be connected with several of the most significant clusters, according to a later analysis. Across donors, presence/absence analyses took sequencing depth to be roughly uniform. The study flagged about 150 TCR beta chains as cytomegalovirus-associated.

For this clone: The antigen is not known.

Both 60 Vbeta primers and 13 Jbeta primers went into the PCR. Repertoires were generated with immunoSEQ multiplex PCR, while TCRdb's copy carries only in-frame clones and drops some. Of some 190,000 clones listed, 80% are singletons. Trimming at V came to 4 bases and at J to 5 bases, leaving 6 bases not matched to a gene. The CDR3 totals 14 residues. The germline V gene encodes CDR1 SGHNT and CDR2 YYREEE (reference sequence). The sequence was obtained from a girl aged 10-17 years in good health and CMV-seropositive. The chain links TRBV5-4 to TRBJ2-5; TRBD2 matches at 9 bases. The specimen was PBMCs. The CDR3 is CASSVAGVEETQYF. In nucleotides, the CDR3 is TGTGCCAGCAGCGTAGCGGGAGTTGAGGAGACCCAGTACTTC.